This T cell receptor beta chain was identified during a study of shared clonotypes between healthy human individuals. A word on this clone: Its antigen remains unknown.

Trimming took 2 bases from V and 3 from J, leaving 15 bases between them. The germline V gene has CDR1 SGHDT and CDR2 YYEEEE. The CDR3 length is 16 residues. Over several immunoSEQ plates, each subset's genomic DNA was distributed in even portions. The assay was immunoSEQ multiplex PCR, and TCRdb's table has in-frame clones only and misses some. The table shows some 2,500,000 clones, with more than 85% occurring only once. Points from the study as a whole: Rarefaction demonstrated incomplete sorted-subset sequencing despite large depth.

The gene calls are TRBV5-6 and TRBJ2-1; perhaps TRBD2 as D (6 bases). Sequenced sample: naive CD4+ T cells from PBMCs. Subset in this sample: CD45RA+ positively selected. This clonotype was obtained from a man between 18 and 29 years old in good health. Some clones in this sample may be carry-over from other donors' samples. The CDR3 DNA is TGTGCCAGCAGCTTTGGTTTACGGGAGATCTACAATGAGCAGTTCTTC. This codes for CASSFGLREIYNEQFF.